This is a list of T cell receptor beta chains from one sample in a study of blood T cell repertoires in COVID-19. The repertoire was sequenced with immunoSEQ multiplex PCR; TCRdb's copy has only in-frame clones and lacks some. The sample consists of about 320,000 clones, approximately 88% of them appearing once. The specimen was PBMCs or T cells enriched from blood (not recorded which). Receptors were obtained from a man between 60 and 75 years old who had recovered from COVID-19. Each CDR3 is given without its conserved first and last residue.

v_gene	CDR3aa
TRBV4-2	ASSSRLAGDYEQY
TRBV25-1	ASRNNPGTSASYEQY
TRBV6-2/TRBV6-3	ASSYFGAGLRTEAF
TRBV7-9	ASSHPGQGPHNEQF
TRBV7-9	ASSSTGGEETQY
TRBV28	ATQTGYGYT
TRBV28	ASSFAGTEAF
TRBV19	ASSGKAGQGSNTGELF
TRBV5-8	ASSPGQGIQPQH
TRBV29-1	SVEDPRVAISNYGYT
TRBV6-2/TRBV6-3	ASSRNAPRLAGYEQY
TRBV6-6	ASRITGENPYEQY
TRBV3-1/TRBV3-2	ASSVVAGGPNEQF
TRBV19	ASRGVGGSGDNEQF
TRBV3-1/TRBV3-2	ASSRIGTSGRADEQF
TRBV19	ASSISGGDQPQH
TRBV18	ASSPLGAGGRTDTQY
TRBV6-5	ASSYEGSNSYEQY
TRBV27	ASSLLARETQY
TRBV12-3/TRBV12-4	ASSLGTTYEQY
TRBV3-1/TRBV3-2	ASSQDPPKRDYEQY
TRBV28	ASSFRGTTQY
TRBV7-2	ASSLVRLGRNNEQF
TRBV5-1	ASSDGQGSDTEAF
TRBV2	ASRATRTGSNNEQF
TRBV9	ASSPQPSTDTQY
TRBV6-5	ASSSEQGNTEAF
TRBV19	ASAGLGPLVNQPQH
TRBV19	ASSTSLSYGYT
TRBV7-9	ASSFGGGRETQY
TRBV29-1	SVAGGLFTGELF
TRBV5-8	ASSRIGGNSYEQY
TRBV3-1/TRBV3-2	ASSPAGFTDTQY
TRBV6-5	ASSWGTSGISYEQY
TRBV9	ASYGASGPSYNEQF
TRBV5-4	ASSLAYGLAGEDTQY
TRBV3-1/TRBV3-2	ASSLTGTQNEKLF
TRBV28	ASSRGLERGSDTQY
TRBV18	ASSPPSADTQY
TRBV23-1	ASSQSNVALHEQY
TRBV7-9	ASSTGFSGNTIY
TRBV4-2	ASSQDIVSVAGGDEQF